This T cell receptor (beta chain) stems from a study of blood T cell repertoires in COVID-19. Libraries were prepared by immunoSEQ multiplex PCR; TCRdb keeps only in-frame clonotypes and omits some of them. This table holds some 89,000 clones, about 84% found once. Germline values: CDR1 SGHTA, CDR2 FQGTGA. Trimming cost V 2 bases and J 3 bases, with 8 bases left between them. CDR3 length equals 13 residues. This chain uses TRBV7-3 with TRBJ2-7; D unresolved. This sequence was found in a man aged 55 to 70 with acute or convalescent COVID-19. The sample consisted of peripheral blood. CDR3 region: CASSLWASYEQYF. DNA for the CDR3: TGTGCCAGCAGCTTATGGGCAAGCTACGAGCAGTACTTC. Full variable domain (remainder filled in from reference TRBV7-3 and TRBJ2-7): GAGVSQTPSNKVTEKGKYVELRCDPISGHTALYWYRQSLGQGPEFLIYFQGTGAADDSGLPNDRFFAVRPEGSVSTLKIQRTERGDSAVYLCASSLWASYEQYFGPGTRLTVT.